This T cell receptor beta chain comes out of a study of blood T cell repertoires in COVID-19. Study-wide context: PBMCs, B-cell-depleted T cells, or T cells provided the cDNA or gDNA that made up the material.

Original analysis: Amplifying reference gene primers gave estimates of nucleated cell counts. Profiling relied on immunoSEQ multiplex PCR, and the TCRdb table lists in-frame clones only, not all of them. D and trimming were read from the DNA, whereas the V and J calls and clone size are those reported in that table. This sample has 25,000 to 30,000 clones; 68% occur once, and the top ten carry less than 20%. Sample: peripheral blood. The receptor's source is a human donor in a cohort sampled during active COVID-19.

The CDR3 nucleotides read TGCAGCGTTGTATTGGCGGGGCATACAGATACGCAGTATTTT. This codes for CSVVLAGHTDTQYF. The rearrangement uses TRBV29-1 and TRBJ2-3; tentative D call: TRBD2 (6 bases). Germline CDR1 is SQVTM and CDR2 is ANQGSEA. The CDR3 spans 14 residues. Trimming pared 4 bases from V and 3 bases from J, leaving 14 bases between.